The subject of this entry is one TCR beta chain. Its specificity is unknown. These data belong to a study of T cell responses to AZD1222 COVID-19 vaccine. Turning to the study itself: Second doses that came at about 4 or about 12 weeks were put together.

Study results and caveats: Clonal diversity may have been underestimated in mostly white British donors. The repertoires were collected only after the peak T cell response. Elevations in Spike-specific TCR breadth and depth followed administration of two AZD1222 doses.

J was trimmed by 3 bases and V by 7 bases; bases with no gene match: 14. The CDR3 has 16 residues. Germline CDR1 reads ENHRY; CDR2 reads SYGVKD. Some clones are missing from TCRdb's copy, which holds only in-frame ones; the method was immunoSEQ multiplex PCR. The data hold 130,000 to 150,000 clones, with under 95% observed a single time. This sample comprised peripheral blood, obtained on day 0 of AZD1222 vaccination. The rearrangement joins TRBV10-3 to TRBJ1-1, with 7 bases identical to TRBD1. The sequence was collected from an adult in good health. CDR3 loop: CAITKRQGKDHTEAFF. The CDR3 DNA reads TGTGCCATCACCAAAAGACAGGGAAAGGATCACACTGAAGCTTTCTTT.